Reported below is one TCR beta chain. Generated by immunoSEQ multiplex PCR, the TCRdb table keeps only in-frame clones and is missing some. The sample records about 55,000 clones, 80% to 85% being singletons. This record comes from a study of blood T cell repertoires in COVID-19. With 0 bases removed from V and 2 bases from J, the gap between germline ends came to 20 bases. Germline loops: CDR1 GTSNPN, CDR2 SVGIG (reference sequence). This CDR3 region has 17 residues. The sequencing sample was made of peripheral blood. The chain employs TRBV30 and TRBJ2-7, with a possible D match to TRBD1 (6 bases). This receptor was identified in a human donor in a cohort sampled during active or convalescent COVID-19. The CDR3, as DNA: TGTGCCTGGAGTGTACCCCACGGGACACTACAACCCTACGAGCAGTACTTC. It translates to CAWSVPHGTLQPYEQYF.